This entry features one TCR beta chain sequence. Its antigen is as yet unknown. Using immunoSEQ multiplex PCR, the repertoire was profiled, and TCRdb retains in-frame clones only, with some absent. The sample carries approximately 2,000,000 clones, about nine tenths recorded once. Trimming pared 2 bases from V and 2 bases from J, leaving 10 bases between. CDR1 SGHTA and CDR2 FQGNSA come from the germline V gene. The CDR3 runs to 14 residues. This record comes from a study of shared clonotypes between healthy human individuals. Study-level points and caveats: Investigators expected sequencing depth to affect clonotype sharing among donors. Non-shared clonotypes were found to have lower generation probabilities than the clonotypes that were shared by all four of the sorted-subset donors. Sampling included only blood; tissue repertoires likely differ.

The genes are TRBV7-2 and TRBJ2-7, with a tentative D call TRBD1 (5 bases). The material sequenced was naive CD4+ T cells from PBMCs. Subset specified: CD45RA+ positively selected. The sequence came from a man between 18 and 29 years old in good health. Some clones in this sample may be carry-over from other donors' samples. The CDR3 protein is CASSLFQGTYEQYF. In DNA, the CDR3 is TGTGCCAGCAGCTTATTTCAGGGAACCTACGAGCAGTACTTC.